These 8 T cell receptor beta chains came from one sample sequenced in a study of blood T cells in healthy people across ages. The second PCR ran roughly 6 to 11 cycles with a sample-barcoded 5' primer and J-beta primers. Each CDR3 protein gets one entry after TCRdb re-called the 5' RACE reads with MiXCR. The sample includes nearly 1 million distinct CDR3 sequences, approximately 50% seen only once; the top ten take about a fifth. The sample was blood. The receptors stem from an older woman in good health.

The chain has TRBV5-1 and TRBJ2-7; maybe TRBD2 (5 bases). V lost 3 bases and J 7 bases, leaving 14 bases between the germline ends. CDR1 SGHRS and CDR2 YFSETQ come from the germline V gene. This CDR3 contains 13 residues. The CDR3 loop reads CASSSGNVYEQYF. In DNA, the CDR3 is TGCGCCAGCAGCTCCGGGAACGTGTATGAGCAGTACTTC.

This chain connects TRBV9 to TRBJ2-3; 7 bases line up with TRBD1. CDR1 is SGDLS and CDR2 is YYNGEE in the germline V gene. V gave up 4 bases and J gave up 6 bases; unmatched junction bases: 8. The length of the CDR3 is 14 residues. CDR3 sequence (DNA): TGTGCCAGCAGCCCCAGGACAGGACGGGATACGCAGTATTTT. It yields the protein CASSPRTGRDTQYF.

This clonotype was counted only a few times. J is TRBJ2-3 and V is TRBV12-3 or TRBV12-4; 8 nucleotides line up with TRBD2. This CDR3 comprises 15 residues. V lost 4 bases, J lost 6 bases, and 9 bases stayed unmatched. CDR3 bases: TGTGCCAGCAGTTCCATAGCGGGGAGGGGGGATACGCAGTATTTT. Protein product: CASSSIAGRGDTQYF.

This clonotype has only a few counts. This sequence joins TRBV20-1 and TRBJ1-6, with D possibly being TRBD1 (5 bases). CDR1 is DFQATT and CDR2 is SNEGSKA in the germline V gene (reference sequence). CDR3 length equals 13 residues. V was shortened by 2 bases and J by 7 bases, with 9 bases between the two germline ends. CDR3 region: CSARQQENSPLHF. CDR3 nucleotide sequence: TGCAGTGCTAGACAACAGGAAAATTCACCCCTCCACTTT.

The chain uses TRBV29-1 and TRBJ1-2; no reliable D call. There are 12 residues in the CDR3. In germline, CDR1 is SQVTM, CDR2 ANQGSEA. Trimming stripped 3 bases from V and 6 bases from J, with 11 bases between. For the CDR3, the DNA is TGCAGCGTTGATATCCTGCAGAATGGCTACACCTTC. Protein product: CSVDILQNGYTF.

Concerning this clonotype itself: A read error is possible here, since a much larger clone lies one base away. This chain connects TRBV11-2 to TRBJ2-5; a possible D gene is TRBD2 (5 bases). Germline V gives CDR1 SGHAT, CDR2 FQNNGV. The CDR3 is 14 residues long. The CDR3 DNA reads TGTGCCAGCAGCTTACAGCTAGCCCAAGAGACCCGGTACTTC. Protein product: CASSLQLAQETRYF.

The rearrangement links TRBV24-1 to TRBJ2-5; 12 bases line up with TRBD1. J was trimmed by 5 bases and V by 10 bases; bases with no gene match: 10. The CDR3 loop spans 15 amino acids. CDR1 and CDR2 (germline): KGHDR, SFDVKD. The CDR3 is CATSPGQGAGETQYF. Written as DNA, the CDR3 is TGTGCCACATCGCCGGGACAGGGGGCCGGTGAGACCCAGTACTTC.

The CDR3 reads CASSQVYPGFYEQYF. CDR3 coding DNA: TGCGCCAGCAGCCAAGTGTACCCGGGCTTCTACGAGCAGTACTTC. This chain links TRBV4-3 with TRBJ2-7, with unresolved D. Trimming took 1 base from V and 3 from J, leaving 13 bases between them. The germline V gene encodes CDR1 LGHNA and CDR2 YSLEER. CDR3 size: 15 residues.